Below are 9 T cell receptor beta chains sequenced from a single sample in a study of CD8+CD57+ T cells in acquired aplastic anemia. Investigators profiled TCR beta VDJ and CDR3 from genomic DNA template. TCRdb ran MiXCR on the reads and lists one entry per CDR3 protein. The sample lists about 190,000 distinct CDR3 sequences; roughly half were seen once. In patients chosen for sequencing, flow cytometry had shown CD8+CD57+ cell expansion. Sequenced input: sorted CD4+, CD8+, or CD8+CD57+ T cells (not recorded which) from PBMCs. The source of these receptors is a human donor with aplastic anemia.

This clonotype was picked up one time. A much larger clonotype is one base distant, so this may be a read error. V gene TRBV4-1 combines with J gene TRBJ2-7, with 7 bases lining up with TRBD1. This CDR3 spans 15 amino acids. Germline V gene data show CDR1 as MGHRA and CDR2 as YSYEKL. J gave up 6 bases and V 1 base, and 9 bases lay outside the gene matches. The CDR3 spells CASSQARQGPSEQYF. The CDR3 nucleotides are TGCGCCAGCAGCCAAGCCAGACAGGGCCCCTCCGAGCAGTACTTC.

As regards this clonotype: A much larger clone differs by one base, so this may be a read error. Because it lacks the conserved phenylalanine or tryptophan at the end, this CDR3 is likely a read error. The rearrangement joins TRBV25-1 to TRBJ1-2; D unresolved. Germline CDR1 is MGHDK and CDR2 is SYGVNS. The length of the CDR3 is 11 residues. Trimming stripped 6 bases from V and 8 bases from J, with 10 bases between. CDR3 coding DNA: TGTGCCAGCAGCCAAGCGCGGGGCTACACCATC. Encoded protein: CASSQARGYTI.

This chain uses TRBV2 with TRBJ2-1; D is unclear. The CDR3 spans 11 residues. V was cut by 11 bases and J by 6 bases, with 11 bases left in between. CDR1 is SNHLY and CDR2 is FYNNEI in the germline V gene. The CDR3 bases are TGTGCCGTGGCCGTACGCAATGAGCAGTTCTTC. Residues: CAVAVRNEQFF.

There are many counts of this clonotype. V is TRBV11-2 and J is TRBJ2-3, with TRBD2 as a possible D gene (5 bases). CDR3 length: 15 amino acids. CDR1 is SGHAT, CDR2 FQNNGV, per germline. Trimming took 2 bases from V and 0 from J, leaving 9 bases between them. CDR3 DNA: TGTGCCAGCAGCTTAAGCGGACCAAGCACAGATACGCAGTATTTT. Its translation is CASSLSGPSTDTQYF.

Worth noting for this clonotype: The germline gene is not matched at one end of the junction; a read error may be the cause. The J gene is TRBJ2-2, the V gene TRBV12-5; the match to TRBD1 covers 9 bases. In germline, CDR1 is LGHNT, CDR2 FRNRAP. The CDR3 has 16 amino acids. CDR3 sequence (DNA): TGTGCTAGTGGGGGGGGACAGGGAGCGAACACCGAGGAGCTGTTTTTT. It translates to CASGGGQGANTEELFF.

V is TRBV5-1 and J is TRBJ2-1; 10 positions agree with TRBD2. Looked up from germline, CDR1 is SGHRS and CDR2 is YFSETQ. With V trimmed by 4 bases and J by 15 bases, 7 bases remained unmatched. The CDR3 totals 12 residues. DNA of the CDR3: TGCGCCAGCAGCCTCCTAGCGGGGGAACCGTTCTTC. Translation: CASSLLAGEPFF.

The chain uses TRBV5-5 and TRBJ2-7; the D gene is possibly TRBD2 (7 bases). V was shortened by 0 bases and J by 4 bases, with 17 bases between the two germline ends. Per the germline V gene, CDR1 is SGHKS and CDR2 is YYEKEE (reference sequence). The CDR3 has 16 amino acids. CDR3 sequence (DNA): TGTGCCAGCAGCTTGGGAATTTCGGGGGGCGATTACGAGCAGTACTTC. It translates to CASSLGISGGDYEQYF.

This clonotype has only one observation. One end of the junction fails to match germline, which may point to a read error. The J gene is TRBJ2-7, the V gene TRBV7-7, with 11 bases fitting TRBD2. CDR1 is SSHAT, CDR2 FNYEAQ, per germline (reference sequence). CDR3 length: 12 residues. This CDR3 is CASSPGTSGQYF. CDR3 DNA sequence: TGTGCTAGCAGCCCGGGGACTAGCGGGCAGTACTTC. Drawing the rest from reference TRBV7-7 and TRBJ2-7, the complete variable domain is GAGVSQSPRYKVTKRGQDVTLRCDPISSHATLYWYQQALGQGPEFLTYFNYEAQPDKSGLPSDRFSAERPEGSISTLTIQRTEQRDSAMYRCASSPGTSGQYFGPGTRLTVT.

The chain employs TRBV19 and TRBJ1-2, with unresolved D. V was clipped by 3 bases and J by 5 bases, with 13 bases between them. The CDR3 sequence is 14 residues long. The germline gives CDR1 LNHDA, CDR2 SQIVND (reference sequence). CDR3 protein: CASSMGRNPYGYTF. Written as DNA, the CDR3 is TGTGCCAGTAGTATGGGCAGGAATCCTTATGGCTACACCTTC. Supplemented by reference TRBV19 and TRBJ1-2, the full variable domain reads DGGITQSPKYLFRKEGQNVTLSCEQNLNHDAMYWYRQDPGQGLRLIYYSQIVNDFQKGDIAEGYSVSREKKESFPLTVTSAQKNPTAFYLCASSMGRNPYGYTFGSGTRLTVV.